This note documents a single TCR beta chain sequence. Its antigen remains unidentified. The sample belongs to a study of cytomegalovirus exposure and HLA in healthy donors. Study background: Of all 400 or so donors who were genotyped, around 82% belonged to the Caucasian-associated ancestry cluster.

The PCR ran on 60 Vbeta and 13 Jbeta primers. Repertoires were generated with immunoSEQ multiplex PCR, while TCRdb's copy carries only in-frame clones and drops some. The sample comprises around 140,000 clones, approximately 77% of which are singletons, and 1.1% to 1.5% rests with the top ten. Study conclusions and caveats: Analyses of presence/absence relied on an assumption of roughly uniform sequencing depth across donors. Most subjects' HLA-A and HLA-B alleles were reportedly predicted from TCR beta sequences.

The CDR3 covers 13 residues. The germline V gene has CDR1 SGHTA and CDR2 FQGTGA. V shed 5 bases and J shed 3 bases, with 11 bases lying between them. This chain links TRBV7-3 with TRBJ2-7; tentatively, D is TRBD1 (6 bases). Sequenced: PBMCs. This clonotype originated in a woman aged 40-49 years in good health and CMV-seronegative. CDR3: CASSPSRGYEQYF. Written as DNA, the CDR3 is TGTGCCAGCAGCCCCTCCAGGGGCTACGAGCAGTACTTC.